The present T cell receptor beta chain was sequenced within a study of shared clonotypes between healthy human individuals. Findings and caveats of the study: Despite large depth, rarefaction showed incomplete sorted-subset sequencing.

Generated by immunoSEQ multiplex PCR, the TCRdb table keeps only in-frame clones and is missing some. The sample yields about a million clones, approximately 76% seen once. In the case of this clone: As yet, its antigen is unknown.

The CDR3 extends over 13 amino acids. CDR1 LNHDA and CDR2 SQIVND come from the germline V gene (reference sequence). The V end lost 2 bases, the J end lost 6 bases, and 8 bases lay between the germline ends. The sequence came from a man between 18 and 35 years old in good health. Sequenced: memory CD4+ T cells sorted from blood. Subset reported: CD45RA-negative fraction. This chain joins TRBV19 and TRBJ1-5; D is unclear. Written as DNA, the CDR3 is TGTGCCAGTAGTATACGGCTACTTCAGCCCCAGCATTTT. This sequence encodes CASSIRLLQPQHF.